The 13 T cell receptor beta chains presented below share a single source sample, sequenced in a study of cytomegalovirus exposure and HLA in healthy donors. Produced via immunoSEQ multiplex PCR; TCRdb's table is partial and in-frame only. The repertoire holds about 280,000 clones, with roughly 88% as singletons. What was sequenced was PBMCs. These TCRs come from a woman younger than 35 in good health and CMV-seronegative.

This rearrangement joins TRBV10-2 to TRBJ2-5, with a tentative D call TRBD2 (7 bases). The CDR3 totals 14 residues. V was clipped by 4 bases and J by 1 base, with 10 bases between them. Germline V gene lookup returns CDR1 WSHSY and CDR2 SAAADI. Written as DNA, the CDR3 is TGCGCCAGCAGTGTCGCGGGGGCCCAAGAGACCCAGTACTTC. Its translation: CASSVAGAQETQYF.

The rearrangement links TRBV6-6 to TRBJ1-2; D is unclear. CDR1 is MNHNY and CDR2 is SVGAGI in the germline V gene (reference sequence). Trimming removed 0 bases from V and 6 bases from J, with 17 bases in between. The CDR3 length is 16 residues. The CDR3 region is CASSYSNRREIDGYTF. The CDR3 bases are TGTGCCAGCAGTTACTCGAATAGAAGGGAGATCGATGGCTACACCTTC.

The chain uses TRBV6-1 and TRBJ2-7; TRBD1 is a possible D gene (6 bases). Per germline, CDR1 MNHNS and CDR2 SASEGT. Trimming shortened V by 4 bases and J by 1 base, and 8 bases separated the two germline ends. The CDR3 is 13 amino acids. CDR3 protein: CASSVQGSYEQYF. DNA for the CDR3: TGTGCCAGCAGTGTACAGGGATCCTACGAGCAGTACTTC.

The J gene is TRBJ2-3, the V gene TRBV28; 13 nucleotides line up with TRBD2. V lost 6 bases and J lost 3; bases outside the gene matches: 0. Per the germline V gene, CDR1 is MDHEN and CDR2 is SYDVKM. There are 14 residues in the CDR3. The CDR3 DNA reads TGTGCCAGCAGGACTAGCGGGGGGACAGATACGCAGTATTTT. Residues: CASRTSGGTDTQYF.

The CDR3 region is CSGVQGRGAFF. Written as DNA, the CDR3 is TGCAGCGGAGTACAGGGGCGGGGAGCTTTCTTT. The chain links TRBV29-1 to TRBJ1-1, with TRBD1 matching over 7 bases. Per the germline V gene, CDR1 is SQVTM and CDR2 is ANQGSEA. V was clipped by 7 bases and J by 10 bases; unmatched bases: 9. This CDR3 is built from 11 residues.

The rearrangement links TRBV4-1 to TRBJ1-6, with D hard to call. The CDR3 has 16 amino acids. Germline V gene lookup returns CDR1 MGHRA and CDR2 YSYEKL. V was pared by 7 bases and J by 0 bases, with 13 bases between. CDR3 sequence reads: CASKPGESSYNSPLHF. DNA of the CDR3: TGCGCCAGCAAACCCGGGGAGAGCTCCTATAATTCACCCCTCCACTTT.

This sequence joins TRBV25-1 and TRBJ2-7; D ambiguous. Trimming pared 4 bases from V and 2 bases from J, leaving 15 bases between. The CDR3 runs 15 residues. CDR1 is MGHDK, CDR2 SYGVNS, per germline. In nucleotides, the CDR3 is TGTGCCAGCAGTGCTTCCCCCGCAGGTCCCTACGAGCAGTACTTC. It codes for CASSASPAGPYEQYF.

In DNA, the CDR3 is TGTGCCTGGAGTAAGGGATCAGGGGTAGGGAATGAGCAGTTCTTC. It yields the protein CAWSKGSGVGNEQFF. This rearrangement joins TRBV30 to TRBJ2-1, with D possibly being TRBD1 (6 bases). The CDR3 is made up of 15 amino acids. Germline V gene data show CDR1 as GTSNPN and CDR2 as SVGIG (reference sequence). The germline V and J ends were trimmed by 2 bases and 7 bases, with 18 bases remaining between them.

This chain joins TRBV28 and TRBJ1-1; D gene uncertain. The CDR3 totals 14 residues. V shed 9 bases and J shed 4 bases, with 18 bases lying between them. The germline CDR1 and CDR2 sequences are MDHEN and SYDVKM. The CDR3 nucleotides are TGTGCCAGTTCCCTATCGGGGAGTTTCACTGAAGCTTTCTTT. Translation gives CASSLSGSFTEAFF. Together with reference TRBV28 and TRBJ1-1, the CDR3 gives the full variable domain: DVKVTQSSRYLVKRTGEKVFLECVQDMDHENMFWYRQDPGLGLRLIYFSYDVKMKEKGDIPEGYSVSREKKERFSLILESASTNQTSMYLCASSLSGSFTEAFFGQGTRLTVV.

V and J are TRBV7-2 and TRBJ1-4; 7 positions agree with TRBD1. Per the germline V gene, CDR1 is SGHTA and CDR2 is FQGNSA. This CDR3 comprises 17 residues. V trimming: 2 bases; J trimming: 0 bases; junction bases outside the gene matches: 6. The chain's CDR3 is CASSLWGRGTTNEKLFF. Here the CDR3 DNA reads TGTGCCAGCAGCTTATGGGGCAGGGGGACAACTAATGAAAAACTGTTTTTT. Looking up the rest from reference TRBV7-2 and TRBJ1-4 gives the full variable domain: GAGVSQSPSNKVTEKGKDVELRCDPISGHTALYWYRQSLGQGLEFLIYFQGNSAPDKSGLPSDRFSAERTGGSVSTLTIQRTQQEDSAVYLCASSLWGRGTTNEKLFFGSGTQLSVL.

V and J are TRBV4-1 and TRBJ1-2; 8 bases line up with TRBD1. V gave up 1 base and J gave up 7 bases; unmatched junction bases: 2. Germline CDR1 and CDR2: MGHRA and YSYEKL. The CDR3 has 13 residues. The CDR3 DNA reads as TGCGCCAGCAGCCAAGGGACAGGGACTGGCTACACCTTC. Its translation: CASSQGTGTGYTF.

V and J are TRBV6-6 and TRBJ2-7; tentative D call: TRBD2 (6 bases). The CDR3 consists of 12 residues. Germline values: CDR1 MNHNY, CDR2 SVGAGI (reference sequence). Trimming took 4 bases from V and 8 from J, leaving 12 bases between them. CDR3 loop: CASSSGLTQQYF. The CDR3 DNA is TGTGCCAGCAGTTCGGGACTCACGCAGCAGTACTTC.

The rearrangement links TRBV9 to TRBJ2-3; D gene uncertain. Germline V CDR1 and CDR2: SGDLS, YYNGEE. This CDR3 has 13 amino acids. V lost 0 bases, J lost 3 bases, and 5 bases lay in between. The CDR3 DNA is TGTGCCAGCAGCGTAGTCCTTACAGATACGCAGTATTTT. Protein: CASSVVLTDTQYF.